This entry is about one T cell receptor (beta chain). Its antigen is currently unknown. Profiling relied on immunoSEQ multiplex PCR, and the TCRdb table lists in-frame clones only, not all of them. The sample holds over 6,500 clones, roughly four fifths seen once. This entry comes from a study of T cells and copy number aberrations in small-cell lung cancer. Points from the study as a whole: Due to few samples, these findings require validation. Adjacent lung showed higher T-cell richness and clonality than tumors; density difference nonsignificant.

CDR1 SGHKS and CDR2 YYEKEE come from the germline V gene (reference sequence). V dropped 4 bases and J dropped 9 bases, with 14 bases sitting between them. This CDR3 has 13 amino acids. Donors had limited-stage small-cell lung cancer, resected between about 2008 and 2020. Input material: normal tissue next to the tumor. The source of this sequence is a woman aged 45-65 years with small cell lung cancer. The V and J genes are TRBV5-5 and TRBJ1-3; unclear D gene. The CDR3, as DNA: TGTGCCAGCAGCCCTAGCCCATGGGGCACCATATATTTT. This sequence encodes CASSPSPWGTIYF.